One T cell receptor (beta chain) is described in this entry. The sample is drawn from a study of shared clonotypes between healthy human individuals. Germline lookup yields CDR1 MNHEY and CDR2 SVGAGI. Trimming shortened V by 6 bases and J by 1 base, and 12 bases separated the two germline ends. The CDR3 runs 14 residues. Repertoires were generated with immunoSEQ multiplex PCR, while TCRdb's copy carries only in-frame clones and drops some. The table lists approximately 2.4 million clones, nearly 97% of them singletons. The chain has TRBV6-5 and TRBJ1-2; D may be TRBD1 (6 bases). The sequenced sample was naive CD4+ T cells sorted from blood. Subset reported: CD45RA+ positively selected. This receptor was obtained from a man aged 18 to 35 in good health. CDR3 nucleotides: TGTGCCAGCAGCCCCAGGGGTTATAACTATGGCTACACCTTC. Encoded protein: CASSPRGYNYGYTF.